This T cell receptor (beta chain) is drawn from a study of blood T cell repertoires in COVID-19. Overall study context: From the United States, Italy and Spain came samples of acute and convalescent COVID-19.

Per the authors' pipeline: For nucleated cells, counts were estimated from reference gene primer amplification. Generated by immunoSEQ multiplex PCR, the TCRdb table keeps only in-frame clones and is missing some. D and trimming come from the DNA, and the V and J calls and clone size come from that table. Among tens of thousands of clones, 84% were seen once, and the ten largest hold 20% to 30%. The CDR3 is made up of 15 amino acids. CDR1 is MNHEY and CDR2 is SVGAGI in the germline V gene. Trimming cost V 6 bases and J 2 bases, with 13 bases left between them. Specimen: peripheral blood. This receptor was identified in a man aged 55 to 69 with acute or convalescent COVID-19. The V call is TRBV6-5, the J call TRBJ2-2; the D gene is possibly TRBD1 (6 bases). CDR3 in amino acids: CASSLIQGNTGELFF. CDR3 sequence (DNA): TGTGCCAGCAGCCTAATACAGGGTAACACCGGGGAGCTGTTTTTT.